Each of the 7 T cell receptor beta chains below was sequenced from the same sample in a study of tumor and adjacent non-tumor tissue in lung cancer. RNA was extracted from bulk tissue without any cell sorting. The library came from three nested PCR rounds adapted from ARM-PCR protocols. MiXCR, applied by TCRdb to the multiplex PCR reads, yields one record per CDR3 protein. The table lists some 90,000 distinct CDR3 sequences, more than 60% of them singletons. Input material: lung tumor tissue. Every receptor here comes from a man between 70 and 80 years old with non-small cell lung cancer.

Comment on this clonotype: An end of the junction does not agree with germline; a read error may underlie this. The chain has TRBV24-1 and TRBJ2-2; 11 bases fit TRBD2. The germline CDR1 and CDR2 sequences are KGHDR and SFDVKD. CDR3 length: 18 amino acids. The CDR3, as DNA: TGTGCCATCAGTGATCTGCTAGCGGGAGGAGCGAACACCGGGGAGCTGTTTTTT. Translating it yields CAISDLLAGGANTGELFF.

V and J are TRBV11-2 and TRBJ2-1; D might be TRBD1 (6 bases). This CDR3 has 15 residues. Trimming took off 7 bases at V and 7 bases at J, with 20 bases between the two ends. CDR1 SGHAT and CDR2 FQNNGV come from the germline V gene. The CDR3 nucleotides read TGTGCCAGCATCCTTCGACAACAGGGATGTAATGAGCAGTTCTTC. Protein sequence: CASILRQQGCNEQFF.

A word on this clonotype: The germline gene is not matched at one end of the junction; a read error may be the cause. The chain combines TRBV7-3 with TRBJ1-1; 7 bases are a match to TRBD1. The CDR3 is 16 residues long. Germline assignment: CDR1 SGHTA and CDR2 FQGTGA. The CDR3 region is CDSSPRQGGDCSEAFF. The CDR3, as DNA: TGTGACAGCAGCCCTCGACAGGGTGGGGACTGTTCTGAAGCTTTCTTT.

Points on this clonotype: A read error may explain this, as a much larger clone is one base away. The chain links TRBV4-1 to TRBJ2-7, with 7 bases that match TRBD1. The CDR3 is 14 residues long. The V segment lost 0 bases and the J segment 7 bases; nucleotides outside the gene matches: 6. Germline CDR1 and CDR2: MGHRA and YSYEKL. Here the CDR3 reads CASSQERGHREQYF. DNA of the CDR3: TGCGCCAGCAGCCAAGAAAGGGGGCATAGGGAGCAGTACTTC.

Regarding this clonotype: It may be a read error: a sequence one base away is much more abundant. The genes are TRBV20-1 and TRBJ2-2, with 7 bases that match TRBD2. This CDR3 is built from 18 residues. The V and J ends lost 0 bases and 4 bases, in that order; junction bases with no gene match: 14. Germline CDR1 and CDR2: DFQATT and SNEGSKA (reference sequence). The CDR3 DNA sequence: TGCAGTGCTAGAGATTCCAGAAGAGCGGGGACGACCACCGGGGAGCTGTTTTTT. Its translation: CSARDSRRAGTTTGELFF.

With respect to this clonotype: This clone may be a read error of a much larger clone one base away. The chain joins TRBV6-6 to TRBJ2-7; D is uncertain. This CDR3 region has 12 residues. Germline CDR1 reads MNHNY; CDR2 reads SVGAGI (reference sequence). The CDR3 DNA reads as TGTACCAGCACCAGGAGCTCCTACGAGCAGTACTTC. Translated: CTSTRSSYEQYF.

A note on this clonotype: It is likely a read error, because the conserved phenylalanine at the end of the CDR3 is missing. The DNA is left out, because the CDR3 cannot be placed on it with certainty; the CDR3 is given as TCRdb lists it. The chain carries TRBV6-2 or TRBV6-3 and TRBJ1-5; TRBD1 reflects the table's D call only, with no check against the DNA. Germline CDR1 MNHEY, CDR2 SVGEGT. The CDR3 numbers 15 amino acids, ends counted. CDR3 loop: CASSTDRVGNQPQHY.